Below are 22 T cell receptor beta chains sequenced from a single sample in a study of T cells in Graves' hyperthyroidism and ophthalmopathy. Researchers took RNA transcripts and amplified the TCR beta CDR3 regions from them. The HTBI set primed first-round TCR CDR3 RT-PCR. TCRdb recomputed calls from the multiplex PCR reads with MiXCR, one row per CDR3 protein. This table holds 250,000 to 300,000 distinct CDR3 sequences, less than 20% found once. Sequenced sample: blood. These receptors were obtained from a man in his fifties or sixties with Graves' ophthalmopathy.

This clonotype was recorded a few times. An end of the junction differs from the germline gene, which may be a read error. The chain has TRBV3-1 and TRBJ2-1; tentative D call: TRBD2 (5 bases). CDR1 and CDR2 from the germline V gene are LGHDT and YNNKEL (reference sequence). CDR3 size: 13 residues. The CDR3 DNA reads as TGCGCCAGCTGCCCAGCGGCCTACAATGAGCAGTTCTTC. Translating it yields CASCPAAYNEQFF.

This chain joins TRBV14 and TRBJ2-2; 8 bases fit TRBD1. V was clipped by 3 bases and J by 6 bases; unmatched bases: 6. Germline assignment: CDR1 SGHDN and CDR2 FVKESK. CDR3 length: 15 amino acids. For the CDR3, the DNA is TGTGCCAGCAGCCACCGGACAGGGTCGGCCGGGGAGCTGTTTTTT. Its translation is CASSHRTGSAGELFF.

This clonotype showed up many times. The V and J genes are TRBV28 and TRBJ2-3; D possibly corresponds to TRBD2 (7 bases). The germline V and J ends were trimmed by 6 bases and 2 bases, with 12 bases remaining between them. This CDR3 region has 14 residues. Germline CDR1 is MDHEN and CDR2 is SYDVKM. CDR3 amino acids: CASREGGITDTQYF. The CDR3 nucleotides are TGTGCCAGCAGGGAGGGGGGGATCACAGATACGCAGTATTTT.

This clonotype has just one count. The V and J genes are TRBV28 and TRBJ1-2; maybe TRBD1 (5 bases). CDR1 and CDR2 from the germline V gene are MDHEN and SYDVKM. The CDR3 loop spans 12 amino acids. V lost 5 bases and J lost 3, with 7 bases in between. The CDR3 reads CASSQGHYGYTF. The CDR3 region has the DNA TGTGCCAGCAGTCAGGGCCACTATGGCTACACCTTC.

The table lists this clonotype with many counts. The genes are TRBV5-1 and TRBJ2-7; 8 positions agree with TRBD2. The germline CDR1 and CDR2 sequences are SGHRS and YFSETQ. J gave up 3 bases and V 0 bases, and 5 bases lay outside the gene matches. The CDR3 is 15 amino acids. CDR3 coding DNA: TGCGCCAGCAGCTTGGTGGCGGGAGGAAACTACGAGCAGTACTTC. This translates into CASSLVAGGNYEQYF.

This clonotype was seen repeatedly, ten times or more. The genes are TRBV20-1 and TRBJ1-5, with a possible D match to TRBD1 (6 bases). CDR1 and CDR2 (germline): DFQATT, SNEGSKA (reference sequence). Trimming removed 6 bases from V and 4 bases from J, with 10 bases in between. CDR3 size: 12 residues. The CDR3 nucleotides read TGCAGTGCCAAGAGGGGGAATCAGCCCCAGCATTTT. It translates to CSAKRGNQPQHF.

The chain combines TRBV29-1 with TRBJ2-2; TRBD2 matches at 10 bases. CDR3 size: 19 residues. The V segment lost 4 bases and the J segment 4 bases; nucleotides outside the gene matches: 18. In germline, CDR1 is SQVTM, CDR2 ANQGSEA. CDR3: CSVGAGMGSGRAGTGELFF. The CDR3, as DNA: TGCAGCGTTGGGGCAGGGATGGGAAGCGGGAGGGCGGGCACCGGGGAGCTGTTTTTT.

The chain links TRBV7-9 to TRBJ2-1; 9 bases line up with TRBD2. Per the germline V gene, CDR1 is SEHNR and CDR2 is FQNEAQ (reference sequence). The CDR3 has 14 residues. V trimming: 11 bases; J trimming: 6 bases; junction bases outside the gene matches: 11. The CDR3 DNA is TGTGCCGGATCTTTCTCGCGGGAGGGCAATGAGCAGTTCTTC. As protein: CAGSFSREGNEQFF.

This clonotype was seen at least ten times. DNA of the CDR3: TGCAGTGCTAGGCAAAATGACAGGGGGAACACTGAAGCTTTCTTT. Amino acid sequence: CSARQNDRGNTEAFF. This sequence joins TRBV20-1 and TRBJ1-1, with 8 bases fitting TRBD1. The V gene end was trimmed by 3 bases and the J gene end by 1 base; junction bases not matched to a gene: 7. CDR1 and CDR2 (germline): DFQATT, SNEGSKA (reference sequence). The CDR3 runs 15 residues.

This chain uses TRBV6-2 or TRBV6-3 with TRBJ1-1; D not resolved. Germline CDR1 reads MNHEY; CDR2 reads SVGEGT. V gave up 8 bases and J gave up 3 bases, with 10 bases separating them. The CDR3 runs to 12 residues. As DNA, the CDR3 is TGTGCCAGCTCCTTTGGGGACACTGAAGCTTTCTTT. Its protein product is CASSFGDTEAFF.

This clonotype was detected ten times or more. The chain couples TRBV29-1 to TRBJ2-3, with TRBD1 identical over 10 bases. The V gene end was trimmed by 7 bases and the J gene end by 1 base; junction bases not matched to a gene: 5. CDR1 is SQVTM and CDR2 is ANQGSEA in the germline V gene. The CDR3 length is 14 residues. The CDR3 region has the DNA TGCAGCGCTGGGACAGGGGCGGGCACAGATACGCAGTATTTT. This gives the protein CSAGTGAGTDTQYF.

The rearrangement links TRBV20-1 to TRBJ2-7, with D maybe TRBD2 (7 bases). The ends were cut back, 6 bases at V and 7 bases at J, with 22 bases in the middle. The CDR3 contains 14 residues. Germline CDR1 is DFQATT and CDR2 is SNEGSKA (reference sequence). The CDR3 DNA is TGCAGTGCCCTTTGGGGGCGGGAGCAGGCTGAGCAGTACTTC. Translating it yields CSALWGREQAEQYF.

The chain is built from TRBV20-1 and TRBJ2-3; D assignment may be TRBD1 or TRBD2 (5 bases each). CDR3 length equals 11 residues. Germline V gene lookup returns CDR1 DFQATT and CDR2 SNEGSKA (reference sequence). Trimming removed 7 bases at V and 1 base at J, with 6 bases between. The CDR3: CSVGGTDTQYF. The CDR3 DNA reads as TGCAGTGTGGGGGGCACAGATACGCAGTATTTT.

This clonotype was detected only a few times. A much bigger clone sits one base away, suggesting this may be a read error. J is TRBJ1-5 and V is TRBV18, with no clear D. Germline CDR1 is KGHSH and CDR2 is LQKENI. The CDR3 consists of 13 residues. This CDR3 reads CAGSADDNQPQHF. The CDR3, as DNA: TGTGCCGGCTCCGCGGACGACAATCAGCCCCAGCATTTT.

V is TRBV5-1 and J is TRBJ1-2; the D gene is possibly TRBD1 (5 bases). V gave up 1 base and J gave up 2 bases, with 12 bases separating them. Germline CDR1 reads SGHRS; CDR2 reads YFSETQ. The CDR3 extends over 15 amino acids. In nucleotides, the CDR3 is TGCGCCAGCAGCTTGATCGGGACGCCAAACTATGGCTACACCTTC. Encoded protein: CASSLIGTPNYGYTF.

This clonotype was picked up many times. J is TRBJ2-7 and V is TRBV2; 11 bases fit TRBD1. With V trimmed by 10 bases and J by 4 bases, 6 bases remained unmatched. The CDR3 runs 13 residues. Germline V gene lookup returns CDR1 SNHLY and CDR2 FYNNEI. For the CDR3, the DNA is TGTGCCAAGGCGGGACAGGGGGGATACGAGCAGTACTTC. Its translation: CAKAGQGGYEQYF. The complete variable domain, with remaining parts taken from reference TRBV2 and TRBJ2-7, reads EPEVTQTPSHQVTQMGQEVILRCVPISNHLYFYWYRQILGQKVEFLVSFYNNEISEKSEIFDDQFSVERPDGSNFTLKIRSTKLEDSAMYFCAKAGQGGYEQYFGPGTRLTVT.

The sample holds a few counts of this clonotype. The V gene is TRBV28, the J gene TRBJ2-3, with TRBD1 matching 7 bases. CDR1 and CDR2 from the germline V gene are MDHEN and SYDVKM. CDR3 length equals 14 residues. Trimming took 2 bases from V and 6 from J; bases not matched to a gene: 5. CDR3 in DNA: TGTGCCAGCAGTTTAACAGGGGCCCCGGATACGCAGTATTTT. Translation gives CASSLTGAPDTQYF.

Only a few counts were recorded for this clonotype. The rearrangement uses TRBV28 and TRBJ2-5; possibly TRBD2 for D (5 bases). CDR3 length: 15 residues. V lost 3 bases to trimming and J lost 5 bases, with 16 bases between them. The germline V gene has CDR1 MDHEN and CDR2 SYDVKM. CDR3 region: CASSLPRSGWETQYF. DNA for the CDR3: TGTGCCAGCAGTTTGCCCCGAAGCGGTTGGGAGACCCAGTACTTC.

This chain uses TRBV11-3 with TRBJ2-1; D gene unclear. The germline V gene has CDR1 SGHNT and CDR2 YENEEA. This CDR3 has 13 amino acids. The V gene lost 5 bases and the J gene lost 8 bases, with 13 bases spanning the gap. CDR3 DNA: TGTGCCAGCAGCGAAAGAAACACTCATGAGCAGTTCTTC. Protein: CASSERNTHEQFF.

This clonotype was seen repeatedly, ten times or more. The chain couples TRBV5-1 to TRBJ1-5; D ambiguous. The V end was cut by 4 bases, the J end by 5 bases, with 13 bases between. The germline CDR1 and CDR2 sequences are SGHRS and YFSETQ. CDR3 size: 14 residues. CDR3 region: CASSQDGRDQPQHF. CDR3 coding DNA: TGCGCCAGCAGCCAAGACGGTCGAGATCAGCCCCAGCATTTT. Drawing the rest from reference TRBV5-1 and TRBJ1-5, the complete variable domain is KAGVTQTPRYLIKTRGQQVTLSCSPISGHRSVSWYQQTPGQGLQFLFEYFSETQRNKGNFPGRFSGRQFSNSRSEMNVSTLELGDSALYLCASSQDGRDQPQHFGDGTRLSIL.

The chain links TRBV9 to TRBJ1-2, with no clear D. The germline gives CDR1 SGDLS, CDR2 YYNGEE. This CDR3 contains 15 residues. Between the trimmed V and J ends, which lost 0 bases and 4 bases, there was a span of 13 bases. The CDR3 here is CASSVGTDDGYGYTF. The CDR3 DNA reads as TGTGCCAGCAGCGTAGGCACAGACGACGGCTATGGCTACACCTTC.

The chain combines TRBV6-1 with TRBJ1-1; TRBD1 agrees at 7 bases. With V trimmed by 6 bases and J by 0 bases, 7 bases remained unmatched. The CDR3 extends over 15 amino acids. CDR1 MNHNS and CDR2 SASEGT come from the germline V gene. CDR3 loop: CASRTNTGVNTEAFF. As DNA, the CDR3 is TGTGCCAGCAGAACCAACACAGGGGTGAACACTGAAGCTTTCTTT.